The TCR beta chain described here comes from a study of blood T cells in healthy people across ages. Study observations and caveats: Researchers report that TCR beta diversity correlated strongly with naive T cell percentage.

Each donor supplied approximately 10 milliliters of peripheral blood. Isolated per sample were at least 6 million PBMCs. Sample-barcoded 5' priming and a J-beta primer mix drove a second PCR of roughly 6 to 12 cycles. Every cDNA molecule bore a tag from a template-switch adaptor containing 12 random nucleotides. TCRdb passed the 5' RACE reads through MiXCR, listing each CDR3 protein once. Among some 860,000 distinct CDR3 sequences, around three fifths were seen once, and the ten largest hold roughly 26%. This CDR3 is 12 amino acids long. Germline V CDR1 and CDR2: LNHNV, YYDKDF (reference sequence). Trimming left V 3 bases short and J 6 bases short, with 6 bases between. Details on this clonotype: What it recognizes is unknown.

The chain is built from TRBV15 and TRBJ2-1; no firm D call. Sequenced: blood. This TCR was sampled from a man aged 40-50 years in good health. CDR3 nucleotides: TGTGCCACCAGCAGTGTACGCAATGAGCAGTTCTTC. Amino acid sequence: CATSSVRNEQFF.